Below are 27 T cell receptor beta chains sequenced from a single sample in a study of shared clonotypes between healthy human individuals. Only in-frame clones appear in the TCRdb table, and some are missing; sequencing was by immunoSEQ multiplex PCR. Among over a million clones listed, more than 95% were seen once. The sequencing input was naive CD4+ T cells sorted from blood. The subset is: CD45RA+ positively selected. These receptors all stem from a man aged 25-45 years in good health.

The J gene is TRBJ2-4, the V gene TRBV6-5; D might be TRBD1 or TRBD2, each matching 6 bases. Germline CDR1 is MNHEY and CDR2 is SVGAGI. Trimming removed 4 bases from V and 1 base from J, with 8 bases in between. The CDR3 runs to 14 residues. Written as DNA, the CDR3 is TGTGCCAGCAGTTGGAGGGGGGCCAAAAACATTCAGTACTTC. Protein: CASSWRGAKNIQYF.

The gene calls are TRBV2 and TRBJ1-4; D is unresolved. Trimming pared 3 bases from V and 7 bases from J, leaving 9 bases between. The length of the CDR3 is 13 residues. Per germline, CDR1 SNHLY and CDR2 FYNNEI. CDR3 residues: CASSDSWGEKLFF. The CDR3 DNA is TGTGCCAGCAGTGATTCCTGGGGTGAAAAACTGTTTTTT.

Here the CDR3 reads CASRRTGNINTEAFF. The CDR3 nucleotides are TGCGCCAGCAGAAGGACAGGGAATATTAACACTGAAGCTTTCTTT. This chain joins TRBV5-1 and TRBJ1-1, with 8 bases that match TRBD1. The CDR3 totals 15 residues. V shed 5 bases, J shed 2 bases, and the junction held 8 bases outside the gene matches. From germline, CDR1 is SGHRS and CDR2 YFSETQ.

The chain has TRBV4-2 and TRBJ1-2, with 8 bases lining up with TRBD1. The CDR3 is 17 amino acids. V was pared by 0 bases and J by 2 bases, with 8 bases of the junction left unmatched. Germline loops: CDR1 LGHNA, CDR2 YNFKEQ. The CDR3 is CASSQEAYNRGNYGYTF. DNA of the CDR3: TGTGCCAGCAGCCAAGAGGCGTACAACAGGGGGAACTATGGCTACACCTTC.

The chain links TRBV11-2 to TRBJ2-3; weak D call: TRBD2 (6 bases). Germline V gene lookup returns CDR1 SGHAT and CDR2 FQNNGV. This CDR3 has 15 residues. Deletions cut 3 bases from V and 0 bases from J, with 10 bases between. CDR3 DNA sequence: TGTGCCAGCAGCTTTATAGGGACTAGCACAGATACGCAGTATTTT. It yields the protein CASSFIGTSTDTQYF.

This chain uses TRBV21-1 with TRBJ1-5. TRBV21-1 is designated a pseudogene. The CDR3 consists of 19 residues. CDR3 DNA: TGTGCCAGCAGCTCCCGCTCGGAGGCAGGGAGGGGTTACAATCAGCCCCAGCATTTT. Translation gives CASSSRSEAGRGYNQPQHF.

This clone was observed a few times. The rearrangement uses TRBV10-2 and TRBJ2-7; D unresolved. Germline values: CDR1 WSHSY, CDR2 SAAADI. V shed 8 bases and J shed 0 bases, with 8 bases lying between them. The CDR3 totals 12 residues. The CDR3 region has the DNA TGCGCCAGCCAAAATGTCTCCTACGAGCAGTACTTC. Translating gives CASQNVSYEQYF.

The rearrangement links TRBV9 to TRBJ2-1; 7 nucleotides match TRBD2. The germline V gene has CDR1 SGDLS and CDR2 YYNGEE. Trimming at V came to 2 bases and at J to 12 bases, leaving 8 bases not matched to a gene. The CDR3 is 13 amino acids. This CDR3 reads CASSVARASGQFF. DNA of the CDR3: TGTGCCAGCAGCGTGGCCCGCGCTAGCGGGCAGTTCTTC.

V gene TRBV5-5 combines with J gene TRBJ2-7, with 7 positions matching TRBD2. Germline lookup yields CDR1 SGHKS and CDR2 YYEKEE (reference sequence). The V gene end was trimmed by 3 bases and the J gene end by 6 bases; junction bases not matched to a gene: 3. The CDR3 loop spans 12 amino acids. CDR3 region: CASSSRGSEQYF. The CDR3 coding sequence is TGTGCCAGCAGCTCGCGGGGGTCCGAGCAGTACTTC.

The chain links TRBV5-5 to TRBJ2-7, with D possibly being TRBD2 (9 bases). Trimming left V 4 bases short and J 5 bases short, with 28 bases between. The CDR3 length is 18 residues. Germline V gene sequence: CDR1 SGHKS, CDR2 YYEKEE (reference sequence). CDR3: CASSPSRGPSGTFHEQYF. Written as DNA, the CDR3 is TGTGCCAGCAGCCCCTCCAGGGGGCCTAGCGGGACCTTCCACGAGCAGTACTTC.

This rearrangement joins TRBV5-4 to TRBJ2-7; D uncertain. The CDR3 has 16 amino acids. V was trimmed by 4 bases and J by 1 base, leaving 18 bases between them. Germline V gene lookup returns CDR1 SGHNT and CDR2 YYREEE (reference sequence). The CDR3 DNA follows: TGTGCCAGCAGCCATGGCCGAGCGTATCTATCCTACGAGCAGTACTTC. Translating it yields CASSHGRAYLSYEQYF.

The chain joins TRBV14 to TRBJ2-7, with 9 nucleotides matching TRBD2. The CDR3 loop spans 16 amino acids. With V trimmed by 1 base and J by 5 bases, 9 bases remained unmatched. CDR1 and CDR2 from the germline V gene are SGHDN and FVKESK. The CDR3 DNA reads as TGTGCCAGCAGCCAAGCACATCCGGGACTAGCAAACGAGCAGTACTTC. Translating it yields CASSQAHPGLANEQYF.

The V call is TRBV5-1, the J call TRBJ2-2; either TRBD1 or TRBD2 may fit D (5 bases each). Trimming left V 7 bases short and J 2 bases short, with 12 bases between. CDR1 and CDR2 (germline): SGHRS, YFSETQ. CDR3 size: 14 residues. DNA for the CDR3: TGCGCCAGCGAGGGGTCAGAAAACACCGGGGAGCTGTTTTTT. It translates to CASEGSENTGELFF.

As for this clone: Other DNA sequences from this sample encode an identical CDR3 as well. This chain connects TRBV18 to TRBJ1-5; D is unclear. This CDR3 is 12 amino acids long. Trimming shortened V by 3 bases and J by 11 bases, and 11 bases separated the two germline ends. The V gene's germline CDR1 is KGHSH and CDR2 LQKENI. CDR3 DNA sequence: TGTGCCAGCTCACCGGGCGGAAGGGCCCAGCATTTT. Translation: CASSPGGRAQHF. The full variable domain, completed using reference TRBV18 and TRBJ1-5, is NAGVMQNPRHLVRRRGQEARLRCSPMKGHSHVYWYRQLPEEGLKFMVYLQKENIIDESGMPKERFSAEFPKEGPSILRIQQVVRGDSAAYFCASSPGGRAQHFGDGTRLSIL.

The chain has TRBV7-9 and TRBJ1-4; 9 bases match TRBD1. Germline V gene lookup returns CDR1 SEHNR and CDR2 FQNEAQ (reference sequence). Germline trimming cut 3 bases from V and 3 bases from J; bases unmatched to any gene: 5. The CDR3 length is 16 residues. CDR3 amino acids: CASSLVGTGPNEKLFF. The CDR3 nucleotides read TGTGCCAGCAGCTTGGTTGGGACAGGGCCTAATGAAAAACTGTTTTTT.

The V call is TRBV18, the J call TRBJ1-1; D is ambiguous. The V gene's germline CDR1 is KGHSH and CDR2 LQKENI. V lost 3 bases and J lost 1, with 9 bases in between. CDR3 length: 14 residues. CDR3 loop: CASSPTTRNTEAFF. The CDR3 DNA is TGTGCCAGCTCACCTACTACCCGGAACACTGAAGCTTTCTTT.

The genes are TRBV27 and TRBJ1-4; a weak D match, TRBD1 (6 bases). CDR1 and CDR2 from the germline V gene are MNHEY and SMNVEV (reference sequence). The CDR3 sequence is 15 residues long. Trimming removed 2 bases from V and 7 bases from J, with 14 bases in between. CDR3 in DNA: TGTGCCAGCAGTTTACTCCTCAACAGGGCTGAAAAACTGTTTTTT. Its protein product is CASSLLLNRAEKLFF.

This chain connects TRBV28 to TRBJ1-3; 7 bases fit TRBD1. With V trimmed by 5 bases and J by 2 bases, 6 bases remained unmatched. CDR3 length equals 15 residues. Germline V CDR1 and CDR2: MDHEN, SYDVKM. The CDR3 bases are TGTGCCAGCAGTCCAGGACAGGTGCCTGGAAACACCATATATTTT. This translates into CASSPGQVPGNTIYF.

The V and J genes are TRBV5-1 and TRBJ2-5; tentative D call: TRBD2 (5 bases). Per germline, CDR1 SGHRS and CDR2 YFSETQ. Trimming cost V 4 bases and J 1 base, with 8 bases left between them. The CDR3 contains 13 residues. The CDR3 nucleotides read TGCGCCAGCAGCAGGCTAGCCCAAGAGACCCAGTACTTC. Encoded protein: CASSRLAQETQYF.

The CDR3 DNA is TGCGCCAGCAGCCAAGATTTTGGTTCGACGCAGTATTTT. Translated: CASSQDFGSTQYF. The chain recombines TRBV4-3 with TRBJ2-3; D call uncertain. The length of the CDR3 is 13 residues. V shed 0 bases and J shed 9 bases, with 10 bases lying between them. CDR1 is LGHNA, CDR2 YSLEER, per germline.

The genes are TRBV5-8 and TRBJ2-7, with TRBD2 as a possible D gene (6 bases). CDR1 SGHTS and CDR2 YDEGEE come from the germline V gene. The CDR3 length is 13 residues. The V and J ends lost 3 bases and 4 bases respectively, with 11 bases between them. The CDR3 loop reads CASSSRRAYEQYF. In nucleotides, the CDR3 is TGTGCCAGCAGCTCCCGGAGGGCTTACGAGCAGTACTTC.

The chain joins TRBV6-4 to TRBJ1-2, with a tentative D call TRBD1 (6 bases). Germline CDR1 is MRHNA and CDR2 is SNTAGT. This CDR3 has 14 residues. Trimming pared 5 bases from V and 4 bases from J, leaving 14 bases between. DNA for the CDR3: TGTGCCAGCAGTCTTCAGGACAGCACCTATGGCTACACCTTC. This sequence encodes CASSLQDSTYGYTF.

The chain employs TRBV6-1 and TRBJ2-5, with TRBD1 as a possible D gene (5 bases). The germline V gene encodes CDR1 MNHNS and CDR2 SASEGT. The CDR3 runs to 13 residues. Deletions cut 4 bases from V and 1 base from J, with 7 bases between. The chain's CDR3 is CASSGTLQETQYF. CDR3 coding DNA: TGTGCCAGCAGTGGGACACTCCAAGAGACCCAGTACTTC.

This chain uses TRBV19 with TRBJ2-7, with a weak D call TRBD2 (6 bases). Germline V gene data show CDR1 as LNHDA and CDR2 as SQIVND (reference sequence). This CDR3 is built from 12 residues. The germline V and J ends were trimmed by 3 bases and 3 bases, with 6 bases remaining between them. CDR3 nucleotides: TGTGCCAGTAGTATGGGGGGCTACGAGCAGTACTTC. Encoded protein: CASSMGGYEQYF.

The chain has TRBV9 and TRBJ2-1, with 8 bases matching TRBD1. The CDR3 runs to 16 residues. The V and J ends lost 4 bases and 5 bases, in that order; junction bases with no gene match: 11. Germline CDR1 SGDLS, CDR2 YYNGEE. CDR3 amino acids: CASSYTSGTGDNEQFF. CDR3 DNA sequence: TGTGCCAGCAGCTATACTTCCGGGACAGGCGACAATGAGCAGTTCTTC.

The chain couples TRBV27 to TRBJ2-1; 9 bases map to TRBD2. Germline values: CDR1 MNHEY, CDR2 SMNVEV (reference sequence). V was pared by 2 bases and J by 1 base, with 6 bases of the junction left unmatched. The CDR3 length is 17 residues. The chain's CDR3 is CASSLTRTSESYNEQFF. Written as DNA, the CDR3 is TGTGCCAGCAGTTTAACCCGGACTAGCGAGTCCTACAATGAGCAGTTCTTC.

This chain joins TRBV22-1 and TRBJ1-2. TRBV22-1 is recorded as a pseudogene. This CDR3 comprises 16 residues. CDR3 DNA: TGTCCTGGGAGGCCAAGTGAAGCGAGAAAGACCTATGGCTACACCTTC. This sequence encodes CPGRPSEARKTYGYTF.